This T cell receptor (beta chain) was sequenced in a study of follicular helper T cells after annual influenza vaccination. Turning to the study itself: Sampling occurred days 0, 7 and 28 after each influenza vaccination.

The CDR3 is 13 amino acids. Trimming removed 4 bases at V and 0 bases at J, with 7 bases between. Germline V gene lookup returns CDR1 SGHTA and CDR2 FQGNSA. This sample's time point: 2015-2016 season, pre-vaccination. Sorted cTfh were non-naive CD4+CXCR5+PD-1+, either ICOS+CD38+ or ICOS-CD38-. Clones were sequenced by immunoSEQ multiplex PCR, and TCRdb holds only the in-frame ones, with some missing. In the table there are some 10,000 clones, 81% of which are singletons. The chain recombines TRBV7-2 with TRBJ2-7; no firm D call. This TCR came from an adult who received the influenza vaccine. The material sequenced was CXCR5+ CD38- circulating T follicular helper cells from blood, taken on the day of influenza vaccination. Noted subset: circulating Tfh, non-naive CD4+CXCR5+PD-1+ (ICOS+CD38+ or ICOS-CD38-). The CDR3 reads CASSWASSYEQYF. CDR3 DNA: TGTGCCAGCAGCTGGGCTAGCTCCTACGAGCAGTACTTC.